These 15 T cell receptor beta chains originate from one sample sequenced in a study of blood T cell repertoires in COVID-19. Clones were sequenced by immunoSEQ multiplex PCR, and TCRdb holds only the in-frame ones, with some missing. The repertoire consists of 500,000 to 600,000 clones, with roughly 91% occurring once and the leading ten covering under 8.5%. The sample was peripheral blood. The receptors derive from a woman in her fifties or sixties with COVID-19, enrolled during active disease.

This chain uses TRBV2 with TRBJ2-1; D unclear. The germline V and J ends were trimmed by 7 bases and 5 bases, with 9 bases remaining between them. Per germline, CDR1 SNHLY and CDR2 FYNNEI. The CDR3 contains 12 residues. The CDR3 sequence is CASMRENNEQFF. CDR3 bases: TGTGCCAGCATGAGAGAAAACAATGAGCAGTTCTTC.

The chain links TRBV5-6 to TRBJ2-7; D may be TRBD2 (6 bases). Per the germline V gene, CDR1 is SGHDT and CDR2 is YYEEEE. V was cut by 5 bases and J by 4 bases, with 16 bases left in between. The CDR3 consists of 14 residues. CDR3 DNA: TGTGCCAGCAGACAAGGGCGGGGAGCGTACGAGCAGTACTTC. It encodes CASRQGRGAYEQYF.

This chain links TRBV4-1 with TRBJ1-2, with TRBD1 as a possible D gene (5 bases). V lost 1 base to trimming and J lost 8 bases, with 11 bases between them. CDR3 length: 13 residues. Germline loops: CDR1 MGHRA, CDR2 YSYEKL. CDR3 in DNA: TGCGCCAGCAGCCAAGTCGCAGGGATCGGCTACACCTTC. Amino acid sequence: CASSQVAGIGYTF.

The V call is TRBV2, the J call TRBJ1-5, with D possibly matching TRBD1 (6 bases). V was cut by 8 bases and J by 6 bases, with 14 bases left in between. Germline V gene sequence: CDR1 SNHLY, CDR2 FYNNEI. The length of the CDR3 is 13 residues. This CDR3 reads CASAGDSRQPQHF. CDR3 in DNA: TGTGCCAGCGCAGGGGATAGTCGTCAGCCCCAGCATTTT.

In this sample, this clone turned up a few times. The chain has TRBV18 and TRBJ2-1, with D possibly matching TRBD2 (6 bases). CDR1 is KGHSH and CDR2 is LQKENI in the germline V gene. The V end was cut by 3 bases, the J end by 5 bases, with 17 bases between. This CDR3 is built from 16 residues. The CDR3 DNA follows: TGTGCCAGCTCACCTGCGCGGGGTGAAGCGGACAATGAGCAGTTCTTC. This sequence encodes CASSPARGEADNEQFF.

The chain employs TRBV7-9 and TRBJ1-6, with a weak D call TRBD1 (5 bases). V was pared by 8 bases and J by 0 bases, with 14 bases between. Germline V gives CDR1 SEHNR, CDR2 FQNEAQ (reference sequence). CDR3 size: 16 residues. DNA for the CDR3: TGTGCCAGCGATACGACAGCAAGCTCCTATAATTCACCCCTCCACTTT. It translates to CASDTTASSYNSPLHF.

V usage is TRBV5-5 and J usage is TRBJ1-4; tentative D call: TRBD1 (5 bases). V was pared by 3 bases and J by 3 bases, with 12 bases between. CDR3 length: 15 amino acids. Germline V lookup: CDR1 SGHKS, CDR2 YYEKEE (reference sequence). The CDR3 sequence is CASSSPGVANEKLFF. The CDR3 DNA follows: TGTGCCAGCAGCTCACCGGGGGTAGCTAATGAAAAACTGTTTTTT.

The V call is TRBV18, the J call TRBJ2-1; 8 bases align to TRBD1. Germline assignment: CDR1 KGHSH and CDR2 LQKENI. J was trimmed by 6 bases and V by 5 bases; bases with no gene match: 9. This CDR3 has 15 residues. CDR3 loop: CASSNSGTGPNEQFF. The CDR3 DNA sequence: TGTGCCAGCTCAAATTCCGGGACAGGCCCCAATGAGCAGTTCTTC.

The chain uses TRBV9 and TRBJ2-3; the match to TRBD1 covers 7 bases. The germline V gene has CDR1 SGDLS and CDR2 YYNGEE. The J segment lost 5 bases and the V segment lost 4 bases, leaving 13 bases of the junction unmatched. This CDR3 contains 16 residues. The CDR3 reads CASSLAKRQGEDTQYF. CDR3 bases: TGTGCCAGCAGCCTGGCCAAACGACAGGGCGAAGATACGCAGTATTTT.

As regards this clone: This sample includes further DNA sequences coding for the same CDR3. The V call is TRBV12-3 or TRBV12-4, the J call TRBJ1-1, with D tentatively TRBD1 (5 bases). V lost 5 bases, J lost 1 base, and 8 bases lay in between. CDR3 length equals 13 residues. The CDR3 protein is CASSLGQNTEAFF. CDR3 bases: TGTGCCAGCAGTCTTGGACAGAACACTGAAGCTTTCTTT.

The chain couples TRBV2 to TRBJ2-3, with 9 bases matching TRBD2. Germline CDR1 is SNHLY and CDR2 is FYNNEI. The V segment lost 7 bases and the J segment 2 bases; nucleotides outside the gene matches: 13. This CDR3 region has 17 residues. The CDR3 DNA is TGTGCCAGCACCTCGGCGAGCGGGGGGCTAAACACAGATACGCAGTATTTT. Translation gives CASTSASGGLNTDTQYF.

The chain has TRBV5-1 and TRBJ1-2; D is unclear. Between the trimmed V and J ends, which lost 2 bases and 6 bases, there was a span of 14 bases. The CDR3 has 14 residues. The germline gives CDR1 SGHRS, CDR2 YFSETQ. Written as DNA, the CDR3 is TGCGCCAGCAGCTTAGGAGGCAGAAACGATGGCTACACCTTC. Its translation is CASSLGGRNDGYTF.

On this clone: Other nucleotide sequences from this sample produce the same CDR3. This chain joins TRBV27 and TRBJ2-7, with 9 bases fitting TRBD2. The ends lost 3 bases at V and 2 bases at J; junction bases unmatched: 2. The CDR3 is 14 residues long. Germline V gives CDR1 MNHEY, CDR2 SMNVEV (reference sequence). The CDR3 is CASSFSGGPYEQYF. The CDR3 DNA sequence: TGTGCCAGCAGTTTTAGCGGGGGTCCCTACGAGCAGTACTTC.

The chain is built from TRBV23-1 and TRBJ1-2; D call uncertain. TRBV23-1 is recorded as an ORF, its role being uncertain. V lost 3 bases, J lost 4 bases, and 15 bases lay in between. This CDR3 spans 15 amino acids. The CDR3 loop reads CASSHRTGLGYGYTF. The CDR3 DNA reads as TGCGCCAGCAGTCACCGGACGGGATTAGGCTATGGCTACACCTTC.

This clone was counted a single time. The rearrangement links TRBV7-8 to TRBJ2-1; D might be TRBD2 (6 bases). V lost 1 base and J 2 bases, leaving 9 bases between the germline ends. The CDR3 extends over 15 amino acids. Germline CDR1 SGHVS, CDR2 FQNEAQ. The CDR3 DNA reads as TGTGCCAGCAGCTTAGGGCTAGCGCCCTACAATGAGCAGTTCTTC. It codes for CASSLGLAPYNEQFF.